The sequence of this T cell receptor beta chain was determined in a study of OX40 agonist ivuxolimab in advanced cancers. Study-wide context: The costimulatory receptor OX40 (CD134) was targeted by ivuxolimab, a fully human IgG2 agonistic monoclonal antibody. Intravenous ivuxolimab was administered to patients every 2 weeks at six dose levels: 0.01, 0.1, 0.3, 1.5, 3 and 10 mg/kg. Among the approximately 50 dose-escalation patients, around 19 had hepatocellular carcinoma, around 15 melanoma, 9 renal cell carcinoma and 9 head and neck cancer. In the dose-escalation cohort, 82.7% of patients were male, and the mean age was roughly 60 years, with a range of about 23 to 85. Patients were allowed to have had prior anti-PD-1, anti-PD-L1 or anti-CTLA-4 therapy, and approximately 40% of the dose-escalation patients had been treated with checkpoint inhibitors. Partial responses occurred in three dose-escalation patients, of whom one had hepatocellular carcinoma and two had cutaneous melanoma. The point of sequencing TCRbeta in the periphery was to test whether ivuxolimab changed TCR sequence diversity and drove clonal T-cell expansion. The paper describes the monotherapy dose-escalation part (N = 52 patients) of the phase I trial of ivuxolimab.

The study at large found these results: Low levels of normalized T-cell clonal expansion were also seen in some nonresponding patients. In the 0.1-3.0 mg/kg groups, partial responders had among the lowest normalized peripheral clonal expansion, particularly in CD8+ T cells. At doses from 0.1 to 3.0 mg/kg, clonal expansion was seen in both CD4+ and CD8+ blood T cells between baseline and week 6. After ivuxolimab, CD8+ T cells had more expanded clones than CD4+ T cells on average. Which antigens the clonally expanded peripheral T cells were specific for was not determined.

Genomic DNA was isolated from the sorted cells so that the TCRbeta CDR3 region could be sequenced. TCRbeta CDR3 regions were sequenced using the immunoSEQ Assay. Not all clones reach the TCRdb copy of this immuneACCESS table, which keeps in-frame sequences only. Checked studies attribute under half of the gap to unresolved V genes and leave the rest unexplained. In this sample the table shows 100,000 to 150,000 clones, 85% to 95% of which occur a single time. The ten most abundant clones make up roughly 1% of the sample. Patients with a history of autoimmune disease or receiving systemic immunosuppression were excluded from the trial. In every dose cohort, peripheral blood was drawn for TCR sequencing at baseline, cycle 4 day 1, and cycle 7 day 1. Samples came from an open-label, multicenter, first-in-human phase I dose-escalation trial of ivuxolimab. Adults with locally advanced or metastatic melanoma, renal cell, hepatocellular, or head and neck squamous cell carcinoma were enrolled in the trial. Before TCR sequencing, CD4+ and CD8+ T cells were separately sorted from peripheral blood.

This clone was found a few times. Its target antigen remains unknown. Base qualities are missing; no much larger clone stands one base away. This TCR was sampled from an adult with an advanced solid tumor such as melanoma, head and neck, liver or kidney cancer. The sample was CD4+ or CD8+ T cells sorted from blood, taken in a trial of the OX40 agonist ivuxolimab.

The DNA is as follows: TGCGCCAGCAGCCAAGGAGGCTCACGGGGGGGCCTTTTTGGGCAAGAGACCCAGTACTTC. It specifies CASSQGGSRGGLFGQETQYF. The chain is made from TRBV4-1 and TRBJ2-5; 8 bases in the junction line up with TRBD2. Inclusive of the bounding cysteine and phenylalanine, the CDR3 is 20 residues long. Only the CDR3 DNA is retained, 60 bases long and in frame from the first base. Based on the germline V gene, the CDR1 and CDR2 sequences are MGHRA and YSYEKL. At the junction V is shortened by 1 base and J by 2 bases; bases outside the gene matches: 18.